This entry lists 13 T cell receptor beta chains sequenced from one sample in a study of blood T cell repertoires in COVID-19. Sequencing was performed with immunoSEQ multiplex PCR; in TCRdb, only in-frame clones are kept and a portion is missing. This sample has around 140,000 clones, with approximately 88% found just once. The specimen sequenced was peripheral blood. Source of these receptors: a man aged 45-65 years with acute or convalescent COVID-19.

The chain joins TRBV3-1 (or the pseudogene TRBV3-2) to TRBJ1-1; no clear D gene. The germline CDR1 and CDR2 sequences are LGHDT and YNNKEL (reference sequence). V lost 1 base, J lost 3 bases, and 9 bases lay in between. This CDR3 has 14 residues. CDR3 nucleotide sequence: TGTGCCAGCAGCCAAGCCGGACTAGACACTGAAGCTTTCTTT. As protein: CASSQAGLDTEAFF.

The gene calls are TRBV25-1 and TRBJ1-2, with 7 bases that match TRBD1. This CDR3 comprises 15 residues. With V trimmed by 8 bases and J by 7 bases, 16 bases remained unmatched. In germline, CDR1 is MGHDK, CDR2 SYGVNS. CDR3 sequence (DNA): TGTGCCAGCCGACCTCAGGGCTACAGGGGCGCTGGCTACACCTTC. This encodes CASRPQGYRGAGYTF.

This clone turned up a few times. J is TRBJ2-7 and V is TRBV27; 13 nucleotides match TRBD2. Germline loops: CDR1 MNHEY, CDR2 SMNVEV (reference sequence). The J segment lost 6 bases and the V segment lost 5 bases, leaving 10 bases of the junction unmatched. The CDR3 loop spans 16 amino acids. The CDR3 region is CASSPKGLAGVLEQYF. CDR3 bases: TGTGCCAGCAGTCCAAAAGGACTAGCGGGAGTTCTCGAGCAGTACTTC.

The chain carries TRBV15 and TRBJ1-2, with 8 bases lining up with TRBD1. This CDR3 contains 15 residues. J lost 5 bases, V lost 1 base, and 6 bases had no gene match. Germline CDR1 LNHNV, CDR2 YYDKDF (reference sequence). This CDR3 is CATSRGDRTGYGYTF. CDR3 bases: TGTGCCACCAGCAGAGGGGATCGGACAGGGTATGGCTACACCTTC.

The chain uses TRBV2 and TRBJ1-1; TRBD1 aligns across 9 bases. Germline V CDR1 and CDR2: SNHLY, FYNNEI. V dropped 6 bases and J dropped 2; count of bases not matched to a gene: 7. CDR3 size: 15 residues. The CDR3 sequence: CASREGQGGNTEAFF. CDR3 in DNA: TGTGCCAGCAGGGAGGGACAGGGCGGTAACACTGAAGCTTTCTTT.

The rearrangement joins TRBV28 to TRBJ1-5; tentatively, D is TRBD1 (5 bases). Germline lookup yields CDR1 MDHEN and CDR2 SYDVKM. Trimming took 4 bases from V and 2 from J, leaving 21 bases between them. CDR3 length: 18 amino acids. In DNA, the CDR3 is TGTGCCAGCAGTTCCCCCGGGGCCTGGGGGGAGGGCAATCAGCCCCAGCATTTT. Encoded protein: CASSSPGAWGEGNQPQHF.

The V and J genes are TRBV5-1 and TRBJ1-3; a weak D match, TRBD1 (5 bases). V dropped 3 bases and J dropped 2 bases, with 15 bases sitting between them. This CDR3 has 16 amino acids. Germline CDR1 reads SGHRS; CDR2 reads YFSETQ. CDR3: CASSYSLSRAGNTIYF. CDR3 DNA: TGCGCCAGCAGCTATTCCCTCAGCAGGGCTGGAAACACCATATATTTT.

This clone is a singleton in its sample. The V call is TRBV7-9, the J call TRBJ2-7; no definite D call. The V end was cut by 4 bases, the J end by 6 bases, with 19 bases between. CDR1 is SEHNR, CDR2 FQNEAQ, per germline (reference sequence). The CDR3 loop spans 15 amino acids. CDR3 in DNA: TGTGCCAGCAGCTCGCTAGGAATAAACCCCCTCGAGCAGTACTTC. Translated, it gives CASSSLGINPLEQYF.

The chain is built from TRBV28 and TRBJ2-1; TRBD2 aligns across 8 bases. Trimming removed 6 bases from V and 6 bases from J; junction bases left unmatched: 10. The CDR3 is 15 residues long. The germline CDR1 and CDR2 sequences are MDHEN and SYDVKM. The CDR3 here is CASSYPAGGPNEQFF. The CDR3 nucleotides are TGTGCCAGCAGCTACCCGGCGGGGGGCCCCAATGAGCAGTTCTTC.

This sequence joins TRBV6-6 and TRBJ2-1; possible D gene TRBD1, 6 bases. Trimming cost V 5 bases and J 6 bases, with 17 bases left between them. Germline V CDR1 and CDR2: MNHNY, SVGAGI (reference sequence). CDR3 size: 15 residues. CDR3 nucleotides: TGTGCCAGCAGTCAGGGGCTAGGGCCGATCAATGAGCAGTTCTTC. Translated: CASSQGLGPINEQFF.

This clone was seen a handful of times. The DNA for the CDR3 is TGTGCCAGCAGTTGGACTAGCGGGAGGGCAGATACGCAGTATTTT. This codes for CASSWTSGRADTQYF. V usage is TRBV6-5 and J usage is TRBJ2-3; 15 positions match TRBD2. Per germline, CDR1 MNHEY and CDR2 SVGAGI. V was pared by 4 bases and J by 4 bases, with 0 bases of the junction left unmatched. The CDR3 has 15 residues.

The genes are TRBV19 and TRBJ2-1; D gene unclear. The CDR3 has 16 residues. V lost 6 bases and J lost 0, with 15 bases in between. Per germline, CDR1 LNHDA and CDR2 SQIVND (reference sequence). The CDR3 sequence: CASRQAPVSSYNEQFF. For the CDR3, the DNA is TGTGCCAGTAGGCAGGCTCCAGTTAGCTCCTACAATGAGCAGTTCTTC. Looking up the rest from reference TRBV19 and TRBJ2-1 gives the full variable domain: DGGITQSPKYLFRKEGQNVTLSCEQNLNHDAMYWYRQDPGQGLRLIYYSQIVNDFQKGDIAEGYSVSREKKESFPLTVTSAQKNPTAFYLCASRQAPVSSYNEQFFGPGTRLTVL.

This sequence joins TRBV5-6 and TRBJ1-3, with a tentative D call TRBD1 (6 bases). Between the trimmed V and J ends, which lost 4 bases and 4 bases, there was a span of 9 bases. The length of the CDR3 is 13 residues. From germline, CDR1 is SGHDT and CDR2 YYEEEE. The CDR3 sequence: CASSPGTGNTIYF. CDR3 in DNA: TGTGCCAGCAGCCCCGGGACAGGAAACACCATATATTTT.